These 3 T cell receptor beta chains were all obtained from the same sample, sequenced in a study of blood T cell repertoires in COVID-19. TCRdb's copy holds only in-frame clones and misses some; the assay was immunoSEQ multiplex PCR. The profile shows 130,000 to 150,000 clones, almost 90% of them singletons. The specimen sequenced was peripheral blood. These receptors came from a man aged 45-60 years with active or convalescent COVID-19.

The chain couples TRBV2 to TRBJ2-2; a weak D match, TRBD2 (6 bases). Trimming pared 4 bases from V and 0 bases from J, leaving 9 bases between. Germline CDR1 is SNHLY and CDR2 is FYNNEI. CDR3 length equals 15 residues. The CDR3 loop reads CASSGPGANTGELFF. CDR3 nucleotide sequence: TGTGCCAGCAGTGGACCGGGGGCGAACACCGGGGAGCTGTTTTTT.

The gene calls are TRBV5-6 and TRBJ1-5, with 10 bases identical to TRBD1. This CDR3 has 16 residues. The V segment lost 5 bases and the J segment 2 bases; nucleotides outside the gene matches: 7. The germline CDR1 and CDR2 sequences are SGHDT and YYEEEE. The chain's CDR3 is CASSPWDRGGNQPQHF. The CDR3 DNA follows: TGTGCCAGCAGTCCGTGGGACAGGGGTGGCAATCAGCCCCAGCATTTT.

The chain combines TRBV11-2 with TRBJ1-3, with a weak D call TRBD1 (5 bases). Germline CDR1 reads SGHAT; CDR2 reads FQNNGV. The germline V and J ends were trimmed by 1 base and 2 bases, with 12 bases remaining between them. The CDR3 sequence is 16 residues long. DNA of the CDR3: TGTGCCAGCAGCTTAGCGACAGCCCTGGCTGGAAACACCATATATTTT. Its translation: CASSLATALAGNTIYF.